Shown below are 22 T cell receptor beta chains from a single sample sequenced in a study of blood T cell repertoires in COVID-19. Method: immunoSEQ multiplex PCR; TCRdb's copy keeps in-frame clones and lacks some. The sample consists of hundreds of thousands of clones, approximately 92% of them appearing once. Material for sequencing was PBMCs or T cells enriched from blood (not recorded which). These receptors all come from a man aged 25 to 40 who had recovered from COVID-19.

This clone occurred once. V gene TRBV7-9 combines with J gene TRBJ1-5, with TRBD1 as a possible D gene (6 bases). This CDR3 has 14 residues. CDR1 and CDR2 (germline): SEHNR, FQNEAQ (reference sequence). V lost 1 base, J lost 7 bases, and 11 bases lay in between. The CDR3 DNA reads as TGTGCCAGCAGCTTAGGGGGCAGGGGACAGCCCCAGCATTTT. This encodes CASSLGGRGQPQHF.

The J gene is TRBJ2-5, the V gene TRBV12-3 or TRBV12-4; TRBD1 might be the D (6 bases). The ends were cut back, 6 bases at V and 4 bases at J, with 12 bases in the middle. The length of the CDR3 is 13 residues. CDR3 nucleotides: TGTGCCAGCAGCACAGGACAGATAGAGACCCAGTACTTC. It codes for CASSTGQIETQYF.

This chain links TRBV11-2 with TRBJ2-7; D remains unclear. There are 12 residues in the CDR3. CDR1 and CDR2 (germline): SGHAT, FQNNGV. With 6 bases removed from V and 0 bases from J, the gap between germline ends came to 6 bases. The CDR3 reads CASSKSSYEQYF. The CDR3 coding sequence is TGTGCCAGCAGTAAGAGCTCCTACGAGCAGTACTTC.

In its sample, this clone was seen once. The chain has TRBV19 and TRBJ1-5; possibly TRBD1 for D (6 bases). The germline V gene has CDR1 LNHDA and CDR2 SQIVND (reference sequence). Between the trimmed V and J ends, which lost 5 bases and 0 bases, there was a span of 17 bases. The CDR3 contains 17 residues. The CDR3 reads CASSPHTGMTSNQPQHF. The CDR3, as DNA: TGTGCCAGTAGTCCACACACAGGGATGACTAGCAATCAGCCCCAGCATTTT.

This clone was detected a few times. For the CDR3, the DNA is TGCAGCGTTGCGGGTGGGAAGGGGGACTATGGCTACACCTTC. Translating it yields CSVAGGKGDYGYTF. V gene TRBV29-1 combines with J gene TRBJ1-2, with D possibly matching TRBD1 (6 bases). In germline, CDR1 is SQVTM, CDR2 ANQGSEA. V lost 4 bases and J lost 3, with 15 bases in between. The CDR3 covers 14 residues.

The gene calls are TRBV28 and TRBJ2-2; D possibly corresponds to TRBD2 (5 bases). Deletions cut 3 bases from V and 7 bases from J, with 15 bases between. There are 15 residues in the CDR3. The germline V gene encodes CDR1 MDHEN and CDR2 SYDVKM. This CDR3 is CASSFPTRDDGELFF. In DNA, the CDR3 is TGTGCCAGCAGTTTCCCCACTAGGGATGACGGGGAGCTGTTTTTT.

The V and J genes are TRBV7-9 and TRBJ2-7; 13 bases agree with TRBD2. The length of the CDR3 is 15 residues. The J segment lost 9 bases and the V segment lost 1 base, leaving 6 bases of the junction unmatched. Germline assignment: CDR1 SEHNR and CDR2 FQNEAQ (reference sequence). The chain's CDR3 is CASSLGLAGGDWQYF. CDR3 sequence (DNA): TGTGCCAGCAGCTTAGGACTAGCGGGAGGAGATTGGCAGTACTTC.

The rearrangement links TRBV5-5 to TRBJ2-7; TRBD1 matches 9 bases. The CDR3 extends over 13 amino acids. From germline, CDR1 is SGHKS and CDR2 YYEKEE (reference sequence). V trimming: 4 bases; J trimming: 6 bases; junction bases outside the gene matches: 5. The DNA of the CDR3 is TGTGCCAGCAGCCTCGGGACAGGGCGCGAGCAGTACTTC. Its protein product is CASSLGTGREQYF. Complete variable domain (other parts from reference TRBV5-5 and TRBJ2-7): DAGVTQSPTHLIKTRGQQVTLRCSPISGHKSVSWYQQVLGQGPQFIFQYYEKEERGRGNFPDRFSARQFPNYSSELNVNALLLGDSALYLCASSLGTGREQYFGPGTRLTVT.

Note on this clone: This specimen includes other DNA sequences encoding the same CDR3. The chain has TRBV28 and TRBJ1-2; 9 bases line up with TRBD1. J lost 2 bases, V lost 6 bases, and 4 bases had no gene match. The CDR3 spans 14 residues. Germline V gives CDR1 MDHEN, CDR2 SYDVKM. The CDR3 is CASRPTGGNYGYTF. The CDR3 region has the DNA TGTGCCAGCAGACCTACAGGGGGCAACTATGGCTACACCTTC.

This clone has a single count. The J gene is TRBJ2-2, the V gene TRBV7-8, with TRBD2 as a possible D gene (5 bases). This CDR3 contains 17 residues. The germline CDR1 and CDR2 sequences are SGHVS and FQNEAQ. V was shortened by 1 base and J by 4 bases, with 16 bases between the two germline ends. CDR3 region: CASSLVNGLPSTGELFF. The CDR3 coding sequence is TGTGCCAGCAGCTTAGTTAACGGACTTCCGAGCACCGGGGAGCTGTTTTTT.

For the CDR3, the DNA is TGTGCCAGCAGTTTAGCGGATTCTGGAAACACCATATATTTT. Its translation is CASSLADSGNTIYF. The chain links TRBV28 to TRBJ1-3; D ambiguous. CDR3 length: 14 residues. CDR1 and CDR2 from the germline V gene are MDHEN and SYDVKM. With 2 bases removed from V and 1 base from J, the gap between germline ends came to 6 bases.

J is TRBJ2-1 and V is TRBV3-1 (or the pseudogene TRBV3-2), with TRBD2 matching 12 bases. The CDR3 is 16 residues long. CDR1 and CDR2 (germline): LGHDT, YNNKEL (reference sequence). V shed 1 base, J shed 7 bases, and the junction held 5 bases outside the gene matches. The DNA of the CDR3 is TGTGCCAGCAGCCAAGCTAGCGGGAGGGTAGATAATGAGCAGTTCTTC. It is translated as CASSQASGRVDNEQFF.

The genes are TRBV27 and TRBJ1-2; D may be TRBD1 (5 bases). The CDR3 extends over 14 amino acids. Germline loops: CDR1 MNHEY, CDR2 SMNVEV (reference sequence). With 1 base removed from V and 5 bases from J, the gap between germline ends came to 11 bases. CDR3 in DNA: TGTGCCAGCAGTTTATTCCCAGGGCGGTATGGCTACACCTTC. Translated, it gives CASSLFPGRYGYTF.

The chain is built from TRBV19 and TRBJ1-1; D unclear. From germline, CDR1 is LNHDA and CDR2 SQIVND (reference sequence). This CDR3 is 15 amino acids long. The germline V and J ends were trimmed by 3 bases and 3 bases, with 14 bases remaining between them. The CDR3 sequence is CASSIMPHGYTEAFF. The CDR3 DNA is TGTGCCAGTAGTATTATGCCTCACGGGTACACTGAAGCTTTCTTT.

The chain links TRBV6-5 to TRBJ2-1; 7 positions match TRBD2. CDR1 and CDR2 (germline): MNHEY, SVGAGI. CDR3 length: 15 residues. Trimming at V came to 2 bases and at J to 1 base, leaving 2 bases not matched to a gene. For the CDR3, the DNA is TGTGCCAGCAGTTACCAGGGAGGGTCCTACAATGAGCAGTTCTTC. It encodes CASSYQGGSYNEQFF.

As concerns this clone: Other DNA variants within this sample encode the same CDR3. CDR3 sequence: CASSLGGNTEAFF. The CDR3 DNA sequence: TGTGCCAGCAGCTTAGGCGGGAACACTGAAGCTTTCTTT. The chain links TRBV11-3 to TRBJ1-1, with D unclear. Between the trimmed V and J ends, which lost 1 base and 1 base, there was a span of 4 bases. CDR1 and CDR2 (germline): SGHNT, YENEEA. This CDR3 is 13 amino acids long.

The chain has TRBV6-5 and TRBJ2-3; D call uncertain. V gave up 6 bases and J gave up 4 bases, with 11 bases separating them. The germline CDR1 and CDR2 sequences are MNHEY and SVGAGI. The CDR3 runs to 13 residues. The chain's CDR3 is CASSSPLADTQYF. CDR3 bases: TGTGCCAGCAGCTCACCTCTAGCAGATACGCAGTATTTT.

The CDR3 protein is CSARDEKIQYF. The CDR3 DNA is TGCAGTGCTAGAGACGAGAAGATTCAGTACTTC. The chain recombines TRBV20-1 with TRBJ2-4; D remains unclear. V was pared by 0 bases and J by 10 bases, with 7 bases between. Germline V gene sequence: CDR1 DFQATT, CDR2 SNEGSKA (reference sequence). This CDR3 spans 11 amino acids.

V usage is TRBV2 and J usage is TRBJ2-5; D is possibly TRBD2 (5 bases). The V and J ends lost 8 bases and 2 bases respectively, with 9 bases between them. The CDR3 is 12 amino acids. CDR1 is SNHLY and CDR2 is FYNNEI in the germline V gene. CDR3 loop: CASRLTQETQYF. CDR3 sequence (DNA): TGTGCCAGCCGACTAACGCAAGAGACCCAGTACTTC.

This clone came up a few times. The chain combines TRBV6-5 with TRBJ1-1; possibly TRBD1 for D (5 bases). The germline gives CDR1 MNHEY, CDR2 SVGAGI. This CDR3 contains 14 residues. V lost 2 bases to trimming and J lost 5 bases, with 12 bases between them. DNA for the CDR3: TGTGCCAGCAGTTACGGGACTTGGGGGACTGAAGCTTTCTTT. Translated, it gives CASSYGTWGTEAFF.

The chain carries TRBV30 and TRBJ1-1, with D possibly being TRBD1 (6 bases). Germline V gives CDR1 GTSNPN, CDR2 SVGIG (reference sequence). The CDR3 is made up of 13 amino acids. V shed 0 bases and J shed 5 bases, with 10 bases lying between them. CDR3 protein: CAWSVSRGTEAFF. The CDR3 DNA sequence: TGTGCCTGGAGTGTGTCGAGGGGGACTGAAGCTTTCTTT.

The CDR3 region has the DNA TGTGCTAGTGGTTTGGTAAAGGGAACTAGCGGGAGGGAGCTGTTTTTT. Amino acids: CASGLVKGTSGRELFF. V gene TRBV12-5 combines with J gene TRBJ2-2; TRBD2 matches at 10 bases. Germline V lookup: CDR1 LGHNT, CDR2 FRNRAP. V lost 0 bases to trimming and J lost 9 bases; unmatched junction nucleotides: 7. This CDR3 is built from 16 residues.